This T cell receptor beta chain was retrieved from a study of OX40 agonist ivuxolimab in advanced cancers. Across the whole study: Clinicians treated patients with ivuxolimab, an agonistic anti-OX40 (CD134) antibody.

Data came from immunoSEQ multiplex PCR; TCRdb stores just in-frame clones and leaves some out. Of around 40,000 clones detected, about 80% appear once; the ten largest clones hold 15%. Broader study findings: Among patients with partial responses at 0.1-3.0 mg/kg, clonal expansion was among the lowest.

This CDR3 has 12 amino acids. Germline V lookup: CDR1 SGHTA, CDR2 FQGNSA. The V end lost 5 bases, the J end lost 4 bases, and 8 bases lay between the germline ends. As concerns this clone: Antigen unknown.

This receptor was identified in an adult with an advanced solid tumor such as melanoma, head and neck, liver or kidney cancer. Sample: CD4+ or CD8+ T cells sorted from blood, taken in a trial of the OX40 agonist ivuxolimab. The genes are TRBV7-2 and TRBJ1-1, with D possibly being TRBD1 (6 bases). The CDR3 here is CASSQGSTEAFF. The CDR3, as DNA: TGTGCCAGCAGCCAGGGGAGCACTGAAGCTTTCTTT.